The text below deals with one T cell receptor beta chain. Its antigen is still unknown. This entry belongs to a study of T cells in localized non-small cell lung cancer. Study conclusions and caveats: Compared with tumor, uninvolved adjacent lung displayed greater T cell clonality, ranking highest overall. Heterogeneity is still possible, as just one tumor region was sequenced. A median of around 60 clones ranked among the top 100 in tumor appeared in adjacent lung.

The CDR3 has 14 amino acids. Germline V gene sequence: CDR1 SSHAT, CDR2 FNYEAQ (reference sequence). The germline V and J ends were trimmed by 3 bases and 5 bases, with 13 bases remaining between them. Using immunoSEQ multiplex PCR, the repertoire was profiled, and TCRdb retains in-frame clones only, with some absent. The sample holds roughly 1,600 clones, 20% to 30% seen once. The specimen was lung tumor tissue, collected before any cancer treatment. The clonotype comes from a woman aged 40-75 years with stage III lung adenocarcinoma. This chain joins TRBV7-7 and TRBJ2-5; D is possibly TRBD2 (5 bases). The CDR3 sequence is CASSLPVPGETQYF. The CDR3 bases are TGTGCCAGCAGCTTGCCCGTGCCGGGGGAGACCCAGTACTTC.